The 13 T cell receptor beta chains given below trace back to one sample, sequenced in a study of blood T cell repertoires in COVID-19. Sequenced by immunoSEQ multiplex PCR; TCRdb stores in-frame clones only, minus some. The data hold some 310,000 clones, with around 87% observed a single time. Input material: peripheral blood. These receptor sequences come from a man aged 45-60 years with active or convalescent COVID-19.

The rearrangement joins TRBV7-2 to TRBJ2-5; 7 bases align to TRBD2. CDR1 SGHTA and CDR2 FQGNSA come from the germline V gene. V shed 4 bases, J shed 4 bases, and the junction held 3 bases outside the gene matches. The CDR3 runs 13 residues. The CDR3 spells CASSSWTRETQYF. The CDR3 coding sequence is TGTGCCAGCAGCTCCTGGACTAGAGAGACCCAGTACTTC.

This chain joins TRBV6-5 and TRBJ2-4, with D perhaps matching TRBD2 (5 bases). V was pared by 8 bases and J by 9 bases, with 17 bases between. The germline CDR1 and CDR2 sequences are MNHEY and SVGAGI. This CDR3 contains 13 residues. The CDR3 is CASSATLEGIQYF. CDR3 coding DNA: TGTGCCAGCTCGGCGACCCTCGAGGGCATTCAGTACTTC.

This clone was found a few times. CDR3 residues: CASSLAGGWSSGYTF. The CDR3 DNA reads as TGTGCCAGCAGCTTAGCAGGGGGCTGGTCTAGCGGCTACACCTTC. The chain uses TRBV7-9 and TRBJ1-2, with 7 bases that match TRBD1. CDR1 and CDR2 (germline): SEHNR, FQNEAQ (reference sequence). V was clipped by 0 bases and J by 8 bases; unmatched bases: 9. This CDR3 has 15 amino acids.

This chain uses TRBV5-4 with TRBJ1-1, with 7 bases that match TRBD1. The germline V gene has CDR1 SGHNT and CDR2 YYREEE (reference sequence). The CDR3 runs to 15 residues. The V gene end was trimmed by 0 bases and the J gene end by 6 bases; junction bases not matched to a gene: 8. For the CDR3, the DNA is TGTGCCAGCAGCTTGGATGGGTACAGGGGTGCTGAAGCTTTCTTT. Translating it yields CASSLDGYRGAEAFF.

V gene TRBV5-1 combines with J gene TRBJ2-5, with TRBD2 matching over 8 bases. The trim removed 0 bases at V and 8 bases at J, leaving 12 bases unmatched. CDR3 length: 16 amino acids. Germline assignment: CDR1 SGHRS and CDR2 YFSETQ. The CDR3 spells CASSLEGGGPLGTQYF. CDR3 nucleotides: TGCGCCAGCAGCTTGGAGGGCGGGGGGCCCCTAGGAACCCAGTACTTC.

This clone was counted once. The V and J genes are TRBV12-3 or TRBV12-4 and TRBJ1-2, with no clear D. Trimming took off 6 bases at V and 3 bases at J, with 5 bases between the two ends. The CDR3 runs to 11 residues. DNA for the CDR3: TGTGCCAGCAGCCGGTACTATGGCTACACCTTC. It codes for CASSRYYGYTF.

This clone was counted a single time. The chain employs TRBV30 and TRBJ1-1, with 9 bases identical to TRBD1. The germline V gene encodes CDR1 GTSNPN and CDR2 SVGIG (reference sequence). The CDR3 is 13 amino acids. With 1 base clipped from V and 3 bases from J, the junction kept 0 bases outside the gene matches. CDR3 residues: CAWSGDRDTEAFF. In DNA form, the CDR3 reads TGTGCCTGGAGTGGGGACAGGGACACTGAAGCTTTCTTT.

The chain recombines TRBV18 with TRBJ1-2; possible D gene TRBD1, 6 bases. CDR1 KGHSH and CDR2 LQKENI come from the germline V gene. V lost 6 bases to trimming and J lost 6 bases, with 14 bases between them. CDR3 length equals 13 residues. CDR3 loop: CASSAGRDNGYTF. CDR3 in DNA: TGTGCCAGCTCCGCCGGCAGGGACAATGGCTACACCTTC.

The chain is built from TRBV13 and TRBJ2-2; TRBD2 agrees at 11 bases. V gave up 0 bases and J gave up 0 bases; unmatched junction bases: 3. This CDR3 is built from 18 residues. Germline loops: CDR1 PRHDT, CDR2 FYEKMQ (reference sequence). The CDR3 sequence is CASSLGLAGGPNTGELFF. CDR3 nucleotide sequence: TGTGCCAGCAGCTTAGGCCTAGCGGGGGGACCGAACACCGGGGAGCTGTTTTTT. Combining the CDR3 with reference TRBV13 and TRBJ2-2 gives the whole variable domain AAGVIQSPRHLIKEKRETATLKCYPIPRHDTVYWYQQGPGQDPQFLISFYEKMQSDKGSIPDRFSAQQFSDYHSELNMSSLELGDSALYFCASSLGLAGGPNTGELFFGEGSRLTVL.

The chain joins TRBV28 to TRBJ1-6, with a weak D call TRBD1 (5 bases). This CDR3 comprises 14 residues. Germline V gene data show CDR1 as MDHEN and CDR2 as SYDVKM. V was cut by 6 bases and J by 9 bases, with 15 bases left in between. The CDR3 reads CASRYQGLGSPLHF. In DNA form, the CDR3 reads TGTGCCAGCAGATACCAGGGTCTGGGTTCACCCCTCCACTTT.

The genes are TRBV7-2 and TRBJ2-5; D uncertain. The V and J ends lost 1 base and 1 base respectively, with 10 bases between them. There are 15 residues in the CDR3. Germline V CDR1 and CDR2: SGHTA, FQGNSA. The CDR3 DNA sequence: TGTGCCAGCAGCTTAGGGCCGACAATCCAAGAGACCCAGTACTTC. It codes for CASSLGPTIQETQYF.

The rearrangement joins TRBV6-5 to TRBJ2-7; the match to TRBD2 covers 7 bases. The germline CDR1 and CDR2 sequences are MNHEY and SVGAGI. The CDR3 covers 13 residues. Unmatched junction bases numbered 6, after V lost 6 bases and J lost 4 bases. CDR3 in amino acids: CASRSGGGYEQYF. The DNA for the CDR3 is TGTGCCAGCAGGAGTGGGGGGGGATACGAGCAGTACTTC.

The rearrangement uses TRBV9 and TRBJ1-2; D unresolved. The CDR3 extends over 14 amino acids. The germline gives CDR1 SGDLS, CDR2 YYNGEE. The V end lost 3 bases, the J end lost 0 bases, and 9 bases lay between the germline ends. DNA for the CDR3: TGTGCCAGCAGCGCCGCTCGGGCTAACTATGGCTACACCTTC. Amino acids: CASSAARANYGYTF.